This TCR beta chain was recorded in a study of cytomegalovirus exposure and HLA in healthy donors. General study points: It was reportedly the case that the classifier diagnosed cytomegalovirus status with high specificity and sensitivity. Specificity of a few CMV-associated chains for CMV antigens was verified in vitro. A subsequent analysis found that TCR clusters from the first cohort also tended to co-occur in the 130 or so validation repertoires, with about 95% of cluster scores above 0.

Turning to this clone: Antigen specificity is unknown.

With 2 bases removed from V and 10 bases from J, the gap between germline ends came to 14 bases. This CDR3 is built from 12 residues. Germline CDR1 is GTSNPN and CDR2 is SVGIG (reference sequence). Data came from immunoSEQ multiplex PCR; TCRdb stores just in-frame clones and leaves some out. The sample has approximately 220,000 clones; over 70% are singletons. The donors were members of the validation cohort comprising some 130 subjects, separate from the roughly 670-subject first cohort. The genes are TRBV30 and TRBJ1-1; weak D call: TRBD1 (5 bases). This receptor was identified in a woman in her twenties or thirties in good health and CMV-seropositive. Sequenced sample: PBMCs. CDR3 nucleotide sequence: TGTGCCTGGAGTCGGGCGGGGACGGGAGCTTTCTTT. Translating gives CAWSRAGTGAFF.